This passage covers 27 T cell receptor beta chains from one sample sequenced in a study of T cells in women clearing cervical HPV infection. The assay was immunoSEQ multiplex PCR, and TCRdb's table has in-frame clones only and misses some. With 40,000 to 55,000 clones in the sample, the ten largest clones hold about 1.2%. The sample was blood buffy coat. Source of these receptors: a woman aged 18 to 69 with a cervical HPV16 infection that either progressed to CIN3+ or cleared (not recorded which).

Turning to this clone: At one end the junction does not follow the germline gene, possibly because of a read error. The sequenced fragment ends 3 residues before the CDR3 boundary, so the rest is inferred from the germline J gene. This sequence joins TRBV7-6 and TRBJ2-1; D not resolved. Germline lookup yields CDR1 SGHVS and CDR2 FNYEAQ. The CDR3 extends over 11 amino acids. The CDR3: CASSSDNEQFF. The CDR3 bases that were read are TGTGCCAGCAGCTCCGACAATGAG.

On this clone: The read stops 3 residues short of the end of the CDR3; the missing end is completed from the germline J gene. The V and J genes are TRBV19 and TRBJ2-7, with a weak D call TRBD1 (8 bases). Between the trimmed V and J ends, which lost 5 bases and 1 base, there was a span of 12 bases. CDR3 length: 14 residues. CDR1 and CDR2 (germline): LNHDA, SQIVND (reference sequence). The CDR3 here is CASSQQGGSYEQYF. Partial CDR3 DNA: TGTGCCAGTAGTCAACAGGGGGGGTCCTACGAG.

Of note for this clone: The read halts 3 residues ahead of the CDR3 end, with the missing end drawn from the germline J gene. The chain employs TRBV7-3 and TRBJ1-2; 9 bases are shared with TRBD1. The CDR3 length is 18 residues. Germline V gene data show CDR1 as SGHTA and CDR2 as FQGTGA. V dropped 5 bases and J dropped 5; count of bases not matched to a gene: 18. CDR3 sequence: CASSPQSIRDRELYGYTF. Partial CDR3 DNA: TGTGCCAGCAGCCCGCAATCAATTCGGGACAGGGAATTATATGGC.

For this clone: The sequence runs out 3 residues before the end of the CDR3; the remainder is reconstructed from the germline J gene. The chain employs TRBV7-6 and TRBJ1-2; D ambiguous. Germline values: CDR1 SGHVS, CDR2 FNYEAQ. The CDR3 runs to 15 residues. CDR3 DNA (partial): TGTGCCAGCAGCCCCGACATGGGCGGGCTATACGAC. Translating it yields CASSPDMGGLYD. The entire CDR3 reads CASSPDMGGLYDYTF.

Incomplete CDR3 DNA: TGCAGTGCTAGACCCATCCTCGGACTAGCGGGAAGAGAAGAGACC. Translated, it gives CSARPILGLAGREET. The CDR3 in its entirety is CSARPILGLAGREETQYF. V gene TRBV20-1 combines with J gene TRBJ2-5, with TRBD2 matching 12 bases. The read ends 3 residues shy of where the CDR3 ends; the end is completed using the germline J gene. The CDR3 extends over 18 amino acids. J gave up 3 bases and V 2 bases, and 13 bases lay outside the gene matches. Germline CDR1 is DFQATT and CDR2 is SNEGSKA (reference sequence).

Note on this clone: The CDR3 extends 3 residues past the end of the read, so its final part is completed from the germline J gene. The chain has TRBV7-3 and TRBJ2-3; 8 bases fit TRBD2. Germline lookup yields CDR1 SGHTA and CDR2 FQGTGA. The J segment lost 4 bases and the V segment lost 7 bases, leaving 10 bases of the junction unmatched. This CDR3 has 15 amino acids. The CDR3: CASTGGTSGSDTQYF. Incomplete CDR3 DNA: TGTGCCAGCACCGGGGGAACTAGCGGATCAGATACG.

CDR3 sequence: CASSLGARGLNTEAFF. CDR3 bases read: TGTGCCAGCAGCTTGGGGGCGCGGGGCCTGAACACTGAA. The chain links TRBV5-4 to TRBJ1-1; the D gene is possibly TRBD1 (5 bases). The sequenced fragment ends 3 residues before the CDR3 boundary, so the rest is inferred from the germline J gene. V lost 0 bases and J 0 bases, leaving 12 bases between the germline ends. CDR1 is SGHNT and CDR2 is YYREEE in the germline V gene (reference sequence). The CDR3 runs 16 residues.

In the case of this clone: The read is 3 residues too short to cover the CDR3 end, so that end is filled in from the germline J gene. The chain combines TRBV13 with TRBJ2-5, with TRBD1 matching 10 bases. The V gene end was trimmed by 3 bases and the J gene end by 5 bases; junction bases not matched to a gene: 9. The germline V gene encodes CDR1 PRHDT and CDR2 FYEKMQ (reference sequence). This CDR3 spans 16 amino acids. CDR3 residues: CASSLAGTGAQETQYF. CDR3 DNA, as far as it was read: TGTGCCAGCAGCTTGGCAGGGACAGGGGCCCAGGAGACC.

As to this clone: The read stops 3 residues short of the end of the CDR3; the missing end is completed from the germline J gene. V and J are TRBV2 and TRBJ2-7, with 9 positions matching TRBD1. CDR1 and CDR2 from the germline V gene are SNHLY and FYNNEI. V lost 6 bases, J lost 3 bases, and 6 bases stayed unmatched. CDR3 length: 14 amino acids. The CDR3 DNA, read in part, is TGTGCCAGCAGCGACGGGACAGGGCGCTACGAG. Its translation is CASSDGTGRYE. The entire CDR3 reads CASSDGTGRYEQYF.

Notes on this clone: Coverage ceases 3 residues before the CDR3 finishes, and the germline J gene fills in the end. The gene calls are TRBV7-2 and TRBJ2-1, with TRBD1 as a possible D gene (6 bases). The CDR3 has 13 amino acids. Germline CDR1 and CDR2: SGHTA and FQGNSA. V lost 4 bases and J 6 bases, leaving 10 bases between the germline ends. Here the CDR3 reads CASSYRVTNEQFF. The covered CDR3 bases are TGTGCCAGCAGCTACAGGGTAACCAATGAG.

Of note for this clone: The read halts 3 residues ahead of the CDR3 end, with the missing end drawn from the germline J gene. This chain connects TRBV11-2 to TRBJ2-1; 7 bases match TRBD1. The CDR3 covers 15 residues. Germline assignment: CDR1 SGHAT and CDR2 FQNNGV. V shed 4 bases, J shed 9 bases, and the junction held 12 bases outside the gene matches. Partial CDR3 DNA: TGTGCCAGCAGCTCTCTACGGACAGGAAAGTTTGAG. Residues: CASSSLRTGKFE. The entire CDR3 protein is CASSSLRTGKFEQFF.

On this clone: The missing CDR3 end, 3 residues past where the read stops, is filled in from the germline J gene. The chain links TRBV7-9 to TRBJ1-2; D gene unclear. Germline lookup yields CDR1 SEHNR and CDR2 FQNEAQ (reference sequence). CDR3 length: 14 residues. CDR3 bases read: TGTGCCAGCAGCTTCGGAGACCCCCAAGACATC. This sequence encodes CASSFGDPQDI. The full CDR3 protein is CASSFGDPQDIYTF.

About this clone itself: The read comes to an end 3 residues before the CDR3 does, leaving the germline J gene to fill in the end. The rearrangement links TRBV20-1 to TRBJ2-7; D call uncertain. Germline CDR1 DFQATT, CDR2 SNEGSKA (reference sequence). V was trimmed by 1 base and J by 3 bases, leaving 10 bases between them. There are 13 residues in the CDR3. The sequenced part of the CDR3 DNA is TGCAGTGCTAGAGGAAGGGCTGGCTACGAG. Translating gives CSARGRAGYE. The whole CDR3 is CSARGRAGYEQYF.

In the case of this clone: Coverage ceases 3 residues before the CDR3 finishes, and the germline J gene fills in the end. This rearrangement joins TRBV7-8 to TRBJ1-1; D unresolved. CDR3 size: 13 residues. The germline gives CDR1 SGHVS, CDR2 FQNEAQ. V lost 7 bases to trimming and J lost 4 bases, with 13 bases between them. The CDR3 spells CASTRGSVTEAFF. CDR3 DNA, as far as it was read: TGTGCCAGCACCCGCGGGTCGGTCACTGAA.

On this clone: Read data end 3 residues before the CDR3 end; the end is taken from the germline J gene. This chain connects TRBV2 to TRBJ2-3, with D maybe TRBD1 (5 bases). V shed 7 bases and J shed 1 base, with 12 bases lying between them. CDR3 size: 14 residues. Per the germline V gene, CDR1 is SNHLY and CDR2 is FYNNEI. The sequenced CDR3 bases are TGTGCCAGCAAGGCCCCCAGGGGCACAGATACG. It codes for CASKAPRGTDT. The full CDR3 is CASKAPRGTDTQYF.

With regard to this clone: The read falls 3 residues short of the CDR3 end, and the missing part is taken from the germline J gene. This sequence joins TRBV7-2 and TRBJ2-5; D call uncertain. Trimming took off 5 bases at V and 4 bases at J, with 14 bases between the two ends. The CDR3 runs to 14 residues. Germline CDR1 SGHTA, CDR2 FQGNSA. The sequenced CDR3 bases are TGTGCCAGCAGCCAACAGCAGATGCCAGAGACC. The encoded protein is CASSQQQMPET. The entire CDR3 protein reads CASSQQQMPETQYF.

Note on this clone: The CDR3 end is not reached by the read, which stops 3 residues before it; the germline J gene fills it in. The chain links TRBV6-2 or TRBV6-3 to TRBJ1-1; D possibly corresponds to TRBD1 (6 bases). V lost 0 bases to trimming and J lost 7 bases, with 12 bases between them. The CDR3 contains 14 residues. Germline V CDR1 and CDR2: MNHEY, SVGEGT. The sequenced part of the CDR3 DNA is TGTGCCAGCAGTTACTCGGCAGGGGTGCTTGAA. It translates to CASSYSAGVLE. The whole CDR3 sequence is CASSYSAGVLEAFF.

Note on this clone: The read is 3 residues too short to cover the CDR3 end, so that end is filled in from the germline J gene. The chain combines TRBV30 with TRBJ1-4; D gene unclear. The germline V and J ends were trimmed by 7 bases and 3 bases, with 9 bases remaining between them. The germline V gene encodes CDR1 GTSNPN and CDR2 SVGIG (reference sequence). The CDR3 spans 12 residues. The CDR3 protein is CASRRSNEKLFF. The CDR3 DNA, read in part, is TGTGCCTCCAGGCGTTCTAATGAAAAA.

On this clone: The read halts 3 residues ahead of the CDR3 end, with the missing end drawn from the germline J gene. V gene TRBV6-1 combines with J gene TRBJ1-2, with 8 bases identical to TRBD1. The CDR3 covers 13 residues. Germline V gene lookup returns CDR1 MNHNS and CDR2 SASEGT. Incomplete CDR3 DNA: TGTGCCAGCAGTGAAGTGGCAGGGGGCGGC. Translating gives CASSEVAGGG. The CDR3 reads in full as CASSEVAGGGYTF.

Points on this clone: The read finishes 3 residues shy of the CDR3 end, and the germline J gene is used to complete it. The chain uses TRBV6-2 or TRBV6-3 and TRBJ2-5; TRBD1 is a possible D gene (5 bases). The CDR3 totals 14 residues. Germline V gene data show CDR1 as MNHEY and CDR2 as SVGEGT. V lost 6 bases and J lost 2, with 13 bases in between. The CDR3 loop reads CASRDPGQQETQYF. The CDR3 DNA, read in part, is TGTGCCAGCAGGGACCCAGGGCAGCAAGAGACC.

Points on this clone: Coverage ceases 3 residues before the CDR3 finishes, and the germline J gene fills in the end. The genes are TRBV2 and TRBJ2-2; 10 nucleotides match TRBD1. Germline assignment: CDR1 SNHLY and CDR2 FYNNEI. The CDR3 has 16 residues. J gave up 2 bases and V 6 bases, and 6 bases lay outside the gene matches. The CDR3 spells CASSHGQGENTGELFF. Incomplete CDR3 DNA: TGTGCCAGCAGCCACGGACAGGGGGAAAACACCGGGGAG.

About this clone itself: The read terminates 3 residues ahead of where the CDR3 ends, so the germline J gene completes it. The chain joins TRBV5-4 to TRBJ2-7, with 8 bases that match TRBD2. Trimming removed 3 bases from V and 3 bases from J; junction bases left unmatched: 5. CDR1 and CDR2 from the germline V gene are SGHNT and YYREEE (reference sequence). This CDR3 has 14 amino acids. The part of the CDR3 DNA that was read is TGTGCCAGCAGCTATCGGGGGGGGATCTACGAG. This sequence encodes CASSYRGGIYE. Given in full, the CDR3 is CASSYRGGIYEQYF. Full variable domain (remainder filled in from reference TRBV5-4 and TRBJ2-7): ETGVTQSPTHLIKTRGQQVTLRCSSQSGHNTVSWYQQALGQGPQFIFQYYREEENGRGNFPPRFSGLQFPNYSSELNVNALELDDSALYLCASSYRGGIYEQYFGPGTRLTVT.

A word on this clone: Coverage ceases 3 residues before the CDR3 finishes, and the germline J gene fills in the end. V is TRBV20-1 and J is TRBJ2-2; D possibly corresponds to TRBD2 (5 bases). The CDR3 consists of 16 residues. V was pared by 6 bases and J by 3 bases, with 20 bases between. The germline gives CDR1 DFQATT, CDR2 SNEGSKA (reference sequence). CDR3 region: CSAPVLTAGYTGELFF. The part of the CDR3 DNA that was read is TGCAGTGCGCCCGTTCTGACCGCGGGCTACACCGGGGAG.

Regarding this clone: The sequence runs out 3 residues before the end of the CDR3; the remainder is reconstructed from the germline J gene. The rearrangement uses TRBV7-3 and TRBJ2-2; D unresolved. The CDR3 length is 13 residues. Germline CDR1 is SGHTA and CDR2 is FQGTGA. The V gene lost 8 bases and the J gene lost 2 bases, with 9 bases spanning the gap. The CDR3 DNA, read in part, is TGTGCCAGCGGCGGCACTAACACCGGGGAG. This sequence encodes CASGGTNTGE. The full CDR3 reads CASGGTNTGELFF.

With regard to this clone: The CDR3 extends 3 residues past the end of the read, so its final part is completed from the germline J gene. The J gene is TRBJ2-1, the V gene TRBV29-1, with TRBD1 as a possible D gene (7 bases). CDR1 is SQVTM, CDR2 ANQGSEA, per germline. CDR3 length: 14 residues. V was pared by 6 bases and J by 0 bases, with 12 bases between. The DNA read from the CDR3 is TGCAGCGTCTCAGGGGGGCCCTCCTACAATGAG. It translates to CSVSGGPSYNE. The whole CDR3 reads CSVSGGPSYNEQFF.

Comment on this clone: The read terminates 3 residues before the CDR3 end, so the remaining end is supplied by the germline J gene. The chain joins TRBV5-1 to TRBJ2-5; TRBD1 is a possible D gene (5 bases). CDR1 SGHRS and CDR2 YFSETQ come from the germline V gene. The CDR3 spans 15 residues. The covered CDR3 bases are TGCGCCAGCAGCTTGGCTGCAGGGTTATCAGATACC. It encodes CASSLAAGLSDT. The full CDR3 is CASSLAAGLSDTQYF.

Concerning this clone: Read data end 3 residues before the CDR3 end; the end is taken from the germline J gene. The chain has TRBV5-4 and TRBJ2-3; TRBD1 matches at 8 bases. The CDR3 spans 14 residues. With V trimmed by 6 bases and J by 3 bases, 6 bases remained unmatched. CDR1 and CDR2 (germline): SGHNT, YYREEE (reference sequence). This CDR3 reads CASTDRTGTDTQYF. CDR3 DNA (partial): TGTGCCAGCACCGACCGGACAGGGACAGATACG. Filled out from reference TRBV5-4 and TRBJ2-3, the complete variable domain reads ETGVTQSPTHLIKTRGQQVTLRCSSQSGHNTVSWYQQALGQGPQFIFQYYREEENGRGNFPPRFSGLQFPNYSSELNVNALELDDSALYLCASTDRTGTDTQYFGPGTRLTVL.